The rows below give T cell receptor beta chains drawn from one sample of a study of blood T cell repertoires in COVID-19. The table came from immunoSEQ multiplex PCR; TCRdb's copy has only in-frame clones and leaves some out. The sample carries roughly 80,000 clones, 88% recorded once. Sequencing was performed on peripheral blood. These receptors were collected from a human donor in a cohort sampled during active COVID-19. The CDR3 runs from the conserved cysteine through the conserved F or W. A D gene is named only where the DNA matches it firmly. Clone size is shown for a subset of rows, as once, few, many or a class of expanded clone.

len | d_gene | j_gene | v_gene | abundance | CDR3nt | CDR3aa
16 | TRBD2 | TRBJ2-5 | TRBV30 | . | TGTGCCTGGAGCGGACTAGCGGGGGGCCTATTAGAGACCCAGTACTTC | CAWSGLAGGLLETQYF
17 | TRBD2 | TRBJ2-5 | TRBV7-2 | . | TGTGCCAGCAGCTTAGGTTTAACTAGCGGGAGCGGAGAGACCCAGTACTTC | CASSLGLTSGSGETQYF
19 | TRBD2 | TRBJ2-1 | TRBV27 | . | TGTGCCAGCAGTCTACCCTCGGGACTAGCGGGAGGTATGGGATATGAGCAGTTCTTC | CASSLPSGLAGGMGYEQFF
17 | . | TRBJ1-2 | TRBV5-4 | . | TGTGCCAGCAGCAAAATTGGGGCTCAGGCTGGGAACTATGGCTACACCTTC | CASSKIGAQAGNYGYTF
14 | . | TRBJ1-5 | TRBV11-2 | once | TGTGCCAGCAGCTTAGGACAGCCCCATCAGCCCCAGCATTTT | CASSLGQPHQPQHF
13 | . | TRBJ2-5 | TRBV27 | . | TGTGCCAGCAGCGCTTTTCCAGGGGAGACCCAGTACTTC | CASSAFPGETQYF
13 | . | TRBJ2-3 | TRBV7-2 | . | TGTGCCAGCAGTGTGGGCAGCACAGATACGCAGTATTTT | CASSVGSTDTQYF
17 | TRBD2 | TRBJ2-7 | TRBV4-1 | . | TGCGCCAGCAGCCCGAGCGGGACTAGTTTCACGTCGGGCGAGCAGTACTTC | CASSPSGTSFTSGEQYF
14 | . | TRBJ1-5 | TRBV2 | . | TGTGCCAGCAGTGGACAGTATAGCAATCAGCCCCAGCATTTT | CASSGQYSNQPQHF
16 | TRBD2 | TRBJ2-3 | TRBV27 | . | TGTGCCAGCAGGGGAACTAGCGGAACTCACACAGATACGCAGTATTTT | CASRGTSGTHTDTQYF
13 | TRBD2 | TRBJ2-2 | TRBV11-1 | . | TGTGCCAGTGGCCTAGCGGGGACTGGGGAGCTGTTTTTT | CASGLAGTGELFF
12 | . | TRBJ2-2 | TRBV5-4 | . | TGTGCCAGCAGCTTAGGGGCATCGGAGCTGTTTTTT | CASSLGASELFF
15 | TRBD1 | TRBJ1-2 | TRBV6-4 | . | TGTGCCAGCAGCGCTCGAGGGACAGGGCTGGATGGCTACACCTTC | CASSARGTGLDGYTF
15 | TRBD1 | TRBJ1-2 | TRBV7-2 | . | TGTGCCAGCACCTCCGGACAGGGGGCGATCTATGGCTACACCTTC | CASTSGQGAIYGYTF
13 | . | TRBJ2-5 | TRBV2 | . | TGTGCCAGCAGTCGTGACAGACAAGAGACCCAGTACTTC | CASSRDRQETQYF
16 | . | TRBJ1-4 | TRBV4-1 | . | TGCGCCAGCAGCCGAAGAGACAGCATCAATAATGAAAAACTGTTTTTT | CASSRRDSINNEKLFF
14 | . | TRBJ1-1 | TRBV5-1 | . | TGCGCCAGCAGCGCGGAGGTCGGGAACACTGAAGCTTTCTTT | CASSAEVGNTEAFF
15 | . | TRBJ2-7 | TRBV7-8 | . | TGTGCCAGCAGCTTAGTTGGCCCGACTCCCTACGAGCAGTACTTC | CASSLVGPTPYEQYF
14 | . | TRBJ1-2 | TRBV7-8 | . | TGTGCCAGCAGCTTAGTTCGCAGGGAGGGAGGCTACACCTTC | CASSLVRREGGYTF
11 | TRBD1 | TRBJ2-1 | TRBV7-2 | . | TGTGCCAGCAGCTTCAGGGGGCTGGCGTTCTTC | CASSFRGLAFF
15 | TRBD2 | TRBJ2-7 | TRBV11-2 | . | TGTGCCAGCAGCTATAGCGGGGGATCCTCCTACGAGCAGTACTTC | CASSYSGGSSYEQYF
16 | TRBD1 | TRBJ2-1 | TRBV5-1 | . | TGCGCCAGCAGCTTGGTGGGACAGGGCTCCTACAATGAGCAGTTCTTC | CASSLVGQGSYNEQFF
19 | TRBD2 | TRBJ2-1 | TRBV18 | . | TGTGCCAGCTCACCAACGACTAGCGGGGGGGCGAACGGGTACAATGAGCAGTTCTTC | CASSPTTSGGANGYNEQFF
14 | TRBD1 | TRBJ1-2 | TRBV9 | once | TGTGCCAGCAGCGCGCAGGGGGCAGCGTTCGGCTACACCTTC | CASSAQGAAFGYTF
14 | TRBD1 | TRBJ1-4 | TRBV28 | . | TGTGCCAGCAGAACGGGACAGCGGGCTGAAAAACTGTTTTTT | CASRTGQRAEKLFF
13 | . | TRBJ2-7 | TRBV27 | . | TGTGCCAGCAGTACCCAGGGAAGGGGCGAGCAGTACTTC | CASSTQGRGEQYF
16 | . | TRBJ2-2 | TRBV4-2 | . | TGTGCCAGCAGCCACCGGGGACAAACGAACACCGGGGAGCTGTTTTTT | CASSHRGQTNTGELFF
15 | TRBD2 | TRBJ2-1 | TRBV11-2 | . | TGTGCCAGCAGCTTTAGCGGGGGGCCCCACATTGAGCAGTTCTTC | CASSFSGGPHIEQFF
15 | . | TRBJ2-7 | TRBV3-1/TRBV3-2 | . | TGTGCCAGCAGCCAAGATGTGGAGGGTTGGTACGAGCAGTACTTC | CASSQDVEGWYEQYF
14 | . | TRBJ2-2 | TRBV6-5 | . | TGTGCCAGCAGAACTACGCTGAACACCGGGGAGCTGTTTTTT | CASRTTLNTGELFF
16 | . | TRBJ1-1 | TRBV4-1 | once | TGCGCCAGCAGCCTTCGCTCTCAGGGCCAGAACACTGAAGCTTTCTTT | CASSLRSQGQNTEAFF
13 | TRBD1 | TRBJ1-2 | TRBV29-1 | once | TGCAGCGTTGAACGACAGGGACCCTATGGCTACACCTTC | CSVERQGPYGYTF
16 | TRBD1 | TRBJ2-5 | TRBV28 | . | TGTGCCAGCAGTCCAAGAGGACAGGGGCAGCAAGAGACCCAGTACTTC | CASSPRGQGQQETQYF
14 | . | TRBJ2-7 | TRBV5-1 | . | TGCGCCAGTAGAAAAACAGGGAGCTCCTACGAGCAGTACTTC | CASRKTGSSYEQYF
17 | TRBD2 | TRBJ2-2 | TRBV10-1 | . | TGCGCCAGCAGCGCCAGACTAGCGCGCGCGAACACCGGGGAGCTGTTTTTT | CASSARLARANTGELFF
14 | . | TRBJ2-1 | TRBV5-1 | . | TGCGCCAGCAGCTTGGAGCCGAGAAACAATGAGCAGTTCTTC | CASSLEPRNNEQFF
13 | . | TRBJ1-4 | TRBV30 | . | TGTGCCTGGGCATACTCCGCTAATGAAAAACTGTTTTTT | CAWAYSANEKLFF
15 | . | TRBJ1-5 | TRBV5-6 | . | TGTGCCAGCAGTTGGGGGGTTCATAGCAATCAGCCCCAGCATTTT | CASSWGVHSNQPQHF
16 | . | TRBJ1-1 | TRBV15 | . | TGTGCCACCAGCAGAGATTACGGGGGGGTTCGGTATGAAGCTTTCTTT | CATSRDYGGVRYEAFF
17 | TRBD1 | TRBJ2-7 | TRBV7-2 | . | TGTGCCAGCAGCTTAAGATCGGGCGACAGGGGTCTGTACGAGCAGTACTTC | CASSLRSGDRGLYEQYF